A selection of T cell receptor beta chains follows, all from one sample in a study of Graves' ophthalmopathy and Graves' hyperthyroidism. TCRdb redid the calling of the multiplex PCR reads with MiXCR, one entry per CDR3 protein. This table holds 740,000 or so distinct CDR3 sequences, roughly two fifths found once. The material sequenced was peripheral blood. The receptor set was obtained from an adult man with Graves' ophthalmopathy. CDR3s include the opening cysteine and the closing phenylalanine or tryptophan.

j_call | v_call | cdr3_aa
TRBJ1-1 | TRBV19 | CASSSGIGVLNTEAFF
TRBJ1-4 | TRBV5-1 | CASSVGQGNEKLFF
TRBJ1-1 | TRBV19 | CASRPVGDTEAFF
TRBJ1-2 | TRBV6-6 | CASSYGRNNYGYTF
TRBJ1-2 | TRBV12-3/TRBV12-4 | CASSKAGQGGGYTF
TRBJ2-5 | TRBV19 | CASSMKASQETQYF
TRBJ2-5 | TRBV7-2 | CASSFAREETQYF
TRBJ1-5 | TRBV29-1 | CSVDKGGETQHF
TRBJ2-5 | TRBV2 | CARREGGGNQETQYF
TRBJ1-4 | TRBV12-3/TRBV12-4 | CASSLVATLRNEKLFF
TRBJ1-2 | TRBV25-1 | CASSDDRTGSNYGYTF
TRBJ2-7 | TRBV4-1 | CASSRNDLAGVEQYF
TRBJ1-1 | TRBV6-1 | CASRRQMNTEAFF
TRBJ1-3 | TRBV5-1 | CASRRDPTVNSGNTIYF
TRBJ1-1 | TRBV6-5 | CASSYLQGAVAFF
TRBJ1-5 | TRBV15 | CATSREFGNQPQHF
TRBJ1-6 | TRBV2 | CASNNSPLHF
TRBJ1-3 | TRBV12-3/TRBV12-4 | CASRQDTPSGNTIYF
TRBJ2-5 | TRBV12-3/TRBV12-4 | CASRMRVQETQYF
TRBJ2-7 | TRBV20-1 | CSARYSGGQYF
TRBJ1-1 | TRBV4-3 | CASSQGTGSTEAFF